This T cell receptor beta chain came from a study of blood T cell repertoires in COVID-19. Donors were grouped by their self-reported clinical history. CDR1 and CDR2 from the germline V gene are SNHLY and FYNNEI. Losses at the gene ends were 7 bases for V and 7 bases for J; bases not matched to a gene: 7. CDR3 length equals 13 residues. This clone was counted only a few times. Method: immunoSEQ multiplex PCR; TCRdb's copy keeps in-frame clones and lacks some. The table has 190,000 or so clones, around 82% seen once. The specimen was PBMCs or T cells enriched from blood (not recorded which). This clonotype originated in a man aged 40-50 years who had recovered from COVID-19. This chain links TRBV2 with TRBJ2-1, with 7 bases fitting TRBD1. The CDR3 nucleotides are TGTGCCAGCAAGCTCGACAGGGCGAATGAGCAGTTCTTC. Translation: CASKLDRANEQFF.